One and the same sample provided the 25 T cell receptor beta chains below, sequenced in a study of siplizumab effects on memory and regulatory T cells. The mixed lymphocyte reaction cells were cocultured at 37°C for around 6 days. The antigens for these receptors are not known. Here immunoSEQ multiplex PCR was the method, and the copy in TCRdb shows in-frame clones only, minus some. This table holds around 4,000 clones, about 48% found once. The sample taken for sequencing was CFSE-low (dividing) CD4+ T cells sorted from an allogeneic mixed lymphocyte reaction. Every receptor here comes from a human donor in good health; the cells came from an allogeneic mixed lymphocyte reaction. Some clones in this sample may be carry-over from other donors' samples.

The chain uses TRBV6-6 and TRBJ2-1, with 11 bases that match TRBD2. Trimming took 6 bases from V and 7 from J; bases not matched to a gene: 8. This CDR3 has 15 amino acids. Germline lookup yields CDR1 MNHNY and CDR2 SVGAGI (reference sequence). Here the CDR3 reads CASRILAGAVNEQFF. Here the CDR3 DNA reads TGTGCCAGCAGAATACTAGCGGGGGCGGTGAATGAGCAGTTCTTC.

The CDR3 DNA reads as TGTGCCAGCTCACCGCGGCTAGCGGAGTACAATGAGCAGTTCTTC. Protein: CASSPRLAEYNEQFF. The chain joins TRBV18 to TRBJ2-1; 7 nucleotides match TRBD2. This CDR3 comprises 15 residues. V shed 3 bases, J shed 4 bases, and the junction held 6 bases outside the gene matches. CDR1 is KGHSH and CDR2 is LQKENI in the germline V gene.

This clone was seen only once. One base away lies a much larger clone, so this may be a sequencing read error. The genes are TRBV5-6 and TRBJ2-7, with D maybe TRBD2 (7 bases). CDR3 size: 14 residues. Trimming removed 4 bases at V and 7 bases at J, with 18 bases between. Germline V gives CDR1 SGHDT, CDR2 YYEEEE. The CDR3 region is CASSGGAGVGEQYF. The CDR3, as DNA: TGTGCCAGCAGCGGGGGGGCGGGAGTAGGAGAGCAGTACTTC.

The rearrangement links TRBV19 to TRBJ2-5; TRBD2 matches at 13 bases. Germline values: CDR1 LNHDA, CDR2 SQIVND (reference sequence). There are 14 residues in the CDR3. With V trimmed by 5 bases and J by 10 bases, 7 bases remained unmatched. The CDR3 loop is CASSPRTSGSIQYF. The CDR3 region has the DNA TGTGCCAGTAGTCCGAGGACTAGCGGGAGTATCCAGTACTTC.

This clone was counted only a few times. The rearrangement links TRBV2 to TRBJ1-5; D is unresolved. CDR3 length: 14 residues. V dropped 5 bases and J dropped 6 bases, with 14 bases sitting between them. CDR1 and CDR2 (germline): SNHLY, FYNNEI. The CDR3 is CASSLWEGIQPQHF. CDR3 coding DNA: TGTGCCAGCAGTCTTTGGGAGGGTATTCAGCCCCAGCATTTT.

The sample holds a few counts of this clone. The CDR3 DNA sequence: TGCGCCAGCAGCCCCAACGCCGGGGGGGCCCCCTACGAGCAGTACTTC. Translated: CASSPNAGGAPYEQYF. V gene TRBV5-1 combines with J gene TRBJ2-7; TRBD2 matches at 8 bases. The germline gives CDR1 SGHRS, CDR2 YFSETQ. The CDR3 has 16 amino acids. The junction had 11 bases not matched to a gene; V was cut back by 4 bases and J by 2 bases.

This clone was observed a few times. V usage is TRBV4-2 and J usage is TRBJ2-2; TRBD2 agrees at 8 bases. This CDR3 is 16 amino acids long. Germline loops: CDR1 LGHNA, CDR2 YNFKEQ. Trimming at V came to 0 bases and at J to 3 bases, leaving 3 bases not matched to a gene. CDR3 DNA sequence: TGTGCCAGCAGCCAAGACGGGAGGGCCCACACCGGGGAGCTGTTTTTT. This sequence encodes CASSQDGRAHTGELFF.

This clone has only a few counts. The chain has TRBV16 and TRBJ2-7, with D perhaps assigned TRBD1 or TRBD2 (5 bases each). From germline, CDR1 is KGHSY and CDR2 FQNENV. V lost 3 bases to trimming and J lost 2 bases, with 17 bases between them. CDR3 length equals 16 residues. CDR3 region: CASSQTSGLGAYEQYF. The CDR3 DNA sequence: TGTGCCAGCAGCCAGACCTCCGGCCTGGGGGCCTACGAGCAGTACTTC.

This sequence joins TRBV6-6 and TRBJ1-2; TRBD1 agrees at 7 bases. The CDR3 is made up of 12 amino acids. Germline CDR1 MNHNY, CDR2 SVGAGI (reference sequence). The trim removed 5 bases at V and 7 bases at J, leaving 4 bases unmatched. CDR3 DNA sequence: TGTGCCAGCAGTGACAGGGTTACTGGCTACACCTTC. Its protein product is CASSDRVTGYTF.

The genes are TRBV9 and TRBJ2-7; D tentatively fits TRBD1 or TRBD2 (6 bases each). The CDR3 is 18 amino acids. V lost 0 bases and J lost 0, with 19 bases in between. Germline CDR1 reads SGDLS; CDR2 reads YYNGEE. DNA for the CDR3: TGTGCCAGCAGCGTAGAATCCGGTGGGGGGCCGAGCTCCTACGAGCAGTACTTC. This translates into CASSVESGGGPSSYEQYF.

This chain links TRBV9 with TRBJ2-1, with D perhaps assigned TRBD1 or TRBD2 (8 bases each). Germline-derived CDR1 and CDR2 are SGDLS and YYNGEE. With 0 bases removed from V and 8 bases from J, the gap between germline ends came to 24 bases. There are 18 residues in the CDR3. The CDR3 loop reads CASSVAVSGGTGTYEQFF. DNA for the CDR3: TGTGCCAGCAGCGTAGCTGTATCGGGAGGGACAGGTACTTATGAGCAGTTCTTC.

J is TRBJ1-1 and V is TRBV10-3; TRBD1 is a possible D gene (6 bases). Between the trimmed V and J ends, which lost 9 bases and 0 bases, there was a span of 11 bases. Germline CDR1 reads ENHRY; CDR2 reads SYGVKD. There are 13 residues in the CDR3. The CDR3: CAILQGMNTEAFF. As DNA, the CDR3 is TGTGCCATTTTACAGGGCATGAACACTGAAGCTTTCTTT.

The chain carries TRBV6-1 and TRBJ1-1, with unresolved D. Germline loops: CDR1 MNHNS, CDR2 SASEGT. The length of the CDR3 is 15 residues. V lost 1 base and J 4 bases, leaving 13 bases between the germline ends. The CDR3: CASSEGSPAGTEAFF. CDR3 coding DNA: TGTGCCAGCAGTGAAGGATCCCCCGCGGGCACTGAAGCTTTCTTT.

This clone appeared a few times. The rearrangement uses TRBV6-6 and TRBJ1-3; D is uncertain. Trimming removed 4 bases from V and 0 bases from J, with 7 bases in between. This CDR3 contains 14 residues. Germline loops: CDR1 MNHNY, CDR2 SVGAGI (reference sequence). DNA for the CDR3: TGTGCCAGCAGTTTCGGTATCTCTGGAAACACCATATATTTT. As protein: CASSFGISGNTIYF.

This clone is a singleton in its sample. This chain connects TRBV4-2 to TRBJ2-3; 9 bases match TRBD2. Germline V gene lookup returns CDR1 LGHNA and CDR2 YNFKEQ. The CDR3 contains 16 residues. V dropped 0 bases and J dropped 4; count of bases not matched to a gene: 5. CDR3 DNA sequence: TGTGCCAGCAGCCAAGACGTAGCGGGAGTAGCAGATACGCAGTATTTT. Its protein product is CASSQDVAGVADTQYF.

The V and J genes are TRBV27 and TRBJ1-2, with D maybe TRBD1 (5 bases). Germline values: CDR1 MNHEY, CDR2 SMNVEV (reference sequence). With 3 bases removed from V and 4 bases from J, the gap between germline ends came to 12 bases. This CDR3 has 14 amino acids. DNA for the CDR3: TGTGCCAGCAGTTTTCGGGGGTCGGGCTATGGCTACACCTTC. Encoded protein: CASSFRGSGYGYTF.

Only a few counts were recorded for this clone. This chain links TRBV9 with TRBJ2-1; 13 nucleotides line up with TRBD2. Germline values: CDR1 SGDLS, CDR2 YYNGEE. Trimming at V came to 7 bases and at J to 10 bases, leaving 14 bases not matched to a gene. CDR3 length equals 16 residues. Here the CDR3 reads CASATPGLAGLGEQFF. For the CDR3, the DNA is TGTGCCAGCGCAACACCGGGACTAGCGGGATTGGGGGAGCAGTTCTTC.

The genes are TRBV7-9 and TRBJ1-1; 8 nucleotides align to TRBD1. V shed 1 base, J shed 4 bases, and the junction held 14 bases outside the gene matches. Germline lookup yields CDR1 SEHNR and CDR2 FQNEAQ (reference sequence). The CDR3 is 18 amino acids. CDR3 loop: CASSLVIGAGGWGTEAFF. The DNA of the CDR3 is TGTGCCAGCAGCTTAGTTATTGGGGCAGGGGGCTGGGGCACTGAAGCTTTCTTT.

This clone was detected a few times. This chain connects TRBV6-1 to TRBJ1-2; TRBD1 aligns across 7 bases. This CDR3 has 14 residues. Germline V gene lookup returns CDR1 MNHNS and CDR2 SASEGT. The V and J ends lost 2 bases and 5 bases, in that order; junction bases with no gene match: 5. The DNA for the CDR3 is TGTGCCAGCAGTGAACGACAGGGATCTTATGGCTACACCTTC. It specifies CASSERQGSYGYTF.

The chain is built from TRBV7-2 and TRBJ1-2; 7 nucleotides agree with TRBD1. The length of the CDR3 is 19 residues. V was pared by 1 base and J by 7 bases, with 21 bases of the junction left unmatched. Germline V gives CDR1 SGHTA, CDR2 FQGNSA. This CDR3 is CASSLDLTGLIGGRSGYTF. CDR3 DNA: TGTGCCAGCAGCTTAGATTTGACAGGGCTAATAGGGGGGAGAAGTGGCTACACCTTC.

Only a few counts were recorded for this clone. The chain has TRBV5-1 and TRBJ1-1; D ambiguous. This CDR3 contains 15 residues. In germline, CDR1 is SGHRS, CDR2 YFSETQ. Trimming removed 0 bases at V and 0 bases at J, with 9 bases between. The CDR3 region is CASSLVGSMNTEAFF. CDR3 coding DNA: TGCGCCAGCAGCTTGGTTGGCAGCATGAACACTGAAGCTTTCTTT.

This clone is labeled large (0.1 to 1%). The J gene is TRBJ1-5, the V gene TRBV15; the D is unclear. Germline loops: CDR1 LNHNV, CDR2 YYDKDF (reference sequence). The CDR3 has 12 residues. The germline V and J ends were trimmed by 1 base and 9 bases, with 7 bases remaining between them. The CDR3 DNA reads TGTGCCACCAGCAGAGTGGAGGGGCCCCAGCATTTT. It codes for CATSRVEGPQHF.

The rearrangement uses TRBV18 and TRBJ2-5; D not certain. The V end was cut by 5 bases, the J end by 1 base, with 5 bases between. Germline V gene sequence: CDR1 KGHSH, CDR2 LQKENI. The CDR3 extends over 12 amino acids. CDR3 in amino acids: CASSWAQETQYF. The CDR3 coding sequence is TGTGCCAGCTCATGGGCCCAAGAGACCCAGTACTTC.

The CDR3 bases are TGCGCCAGCAGCTTGGGGGGGACAGGGAGCACTGAAGCTTTCTTT. Its protein product is CASSLGGTGSTEAFF. The chain uses TRBV5-1 and TRBJ1-1, with 9 bases aligning to TRBD1. Trimming at V came to 0 bases and at J to 4 bases, leaving 4 bases not matched to a gene. From germline, CDR1 is SGHRS and CDR2 YFSETQ. The CDR3 runs 15 residues.

The chain employs TRBV6-6 and TRBJ1-1; possibly TRBD1 for D (5 bases). Germline V gene data show CDR1 as MNHNY and CDR2 as SVGAGI (reference sequence). Trimming removed 0 bases from V and 0 bases from J, with 8 bases in between. The CDR3 loop spans 15 amino acids. Written as DNA, the CDR3 is TGTGCCAGCAGTTACTCGGGGCCGTTGAACACTGAAGCTTTCTTT. Translated: CASSYSGPLNTEAFF.